The 2 T cell receptor beta chains below were found in one sample sequenced in a study of cytomegalovirus exposure and HLA in healthy donors. Repertoires were generated with immunoSEQ multiplex PCR, while TCRdb's copy carries only in-frame clones and drops some. The table has some 90,000 clones, 87% seen once. Material for sequencing was PBMCs. The receptor source for this set is a woman aged 25 to 39 in good health and CMV-seronegative.

This clone has just a few counts. The chain carries TRBV6-6 and TRBJ1-2; a weak D match, TRBD1 (6 bases). The germline V gene has CDR1 MNHNY and CDR2 SVGAGI (reference sequence). The CDR3 runs to 15 residues. V dropped 6 bases and J dropped 5 bases, with 19 bases sitting between them. CDR3 sequence (DNA): TGTGCCAGCAGCTCCGGCGGGGGGGCGAAATATGGCTACACCTTC. Translated: CASSSGGGAKYGYTF.

The rearrangement uses TRBV7-9 and TRBJ2-7, with a weak D call TRBD1 (6 bases). The CDR3 spans 16 residues. Trimming left V 2 bases short and J 0 bases short, with 14 bases between. In germline, CDR1 is SEHNR, CDR2 FQNEAQ (reference sequence). CDR3 DNA: TGTGCCAGCAGCTTAACCGGTCAGGGGCCCTCCTACGAGCAGTACTTC. It encodes CASSLTGQGPSYEQYF.